This T cell receptor beta chain was documented in a study of CD8 T cells in ankylosing spondylitis. General study points: Disease-linked clones reportedly showed significant enrichment in matched ankylosing spondylitis synovial fluid.

The authors made TCR beta libraries by quantitative 5'-RACE with molecular barcodes. MiXCR was run by TCRdb on the 5' RACE reads, yielding one entry per CDR3 protein. Counted here are under 300,000 distinct CDR3 sequences, about 10% occurring once; the ten biggest clones make up around 3%. This clonotype was observed many times. Its antigen remains unknown. One junction end disagrees with the germline gene, perhaps due to a read error. The CDR3 extends over 14 amino acids. This sequence was found in a male donor with ankylosing spondylitis or in good health (not recorded which). The source material was blood, either unsorted or a sorted T cell fraction (not recorded which). This chain joins TRBV12-3 or TRBV12-4 and TRBJ1-2; D perhaps matches TRBD1 (5 bases). The CDR3 region has the DNA TGTGCCAGCAGTCCTTGGGCGACACGACAGACCTCCCTCTTC. Amino acids: CASSPWATRQTSLF.